This T cell receptor (beta chain) stems from a study of shared clonotypes between healthy human individuals. Study-wide points: Non-shared clonotypes were found to have lower generation probabilities than the clonotypes that were shared by all four of the sorted-subset donors.

Note on this clone: Its antigen is currently unknown.

V shed 3 bases and J 0 bases; nucleotides not matched to a gene: 3. The germline V gene has CDR1 SGHNT and CDR2 YYREEE (reference sequence). The CDR3 contains 16 residues. Some clones are missing from TCRdb's copy, which holds only in-frame ones; the method was immunoSEQ multiplex PCR. The repertoire holds about 980,000 clones, with over 60% as singletons. This TCR was sampled from a man between 18 and 35 years old in good health. The genes are TRBV5-4 and TRBJ1-6; 7 nucleotides line up with TRBD1. The sequencing sample was made of memory CD4+ T cells sorted from blood. Subset indicated: CD45RA-negative fraction. The CDR3 protein is CASSSGGSSYNSPLHF. The CDR3 DNA is TGTGCCAGCAGCTCAGGGGGGAGCTCCTATAATTCACCCCTCCACTTT.